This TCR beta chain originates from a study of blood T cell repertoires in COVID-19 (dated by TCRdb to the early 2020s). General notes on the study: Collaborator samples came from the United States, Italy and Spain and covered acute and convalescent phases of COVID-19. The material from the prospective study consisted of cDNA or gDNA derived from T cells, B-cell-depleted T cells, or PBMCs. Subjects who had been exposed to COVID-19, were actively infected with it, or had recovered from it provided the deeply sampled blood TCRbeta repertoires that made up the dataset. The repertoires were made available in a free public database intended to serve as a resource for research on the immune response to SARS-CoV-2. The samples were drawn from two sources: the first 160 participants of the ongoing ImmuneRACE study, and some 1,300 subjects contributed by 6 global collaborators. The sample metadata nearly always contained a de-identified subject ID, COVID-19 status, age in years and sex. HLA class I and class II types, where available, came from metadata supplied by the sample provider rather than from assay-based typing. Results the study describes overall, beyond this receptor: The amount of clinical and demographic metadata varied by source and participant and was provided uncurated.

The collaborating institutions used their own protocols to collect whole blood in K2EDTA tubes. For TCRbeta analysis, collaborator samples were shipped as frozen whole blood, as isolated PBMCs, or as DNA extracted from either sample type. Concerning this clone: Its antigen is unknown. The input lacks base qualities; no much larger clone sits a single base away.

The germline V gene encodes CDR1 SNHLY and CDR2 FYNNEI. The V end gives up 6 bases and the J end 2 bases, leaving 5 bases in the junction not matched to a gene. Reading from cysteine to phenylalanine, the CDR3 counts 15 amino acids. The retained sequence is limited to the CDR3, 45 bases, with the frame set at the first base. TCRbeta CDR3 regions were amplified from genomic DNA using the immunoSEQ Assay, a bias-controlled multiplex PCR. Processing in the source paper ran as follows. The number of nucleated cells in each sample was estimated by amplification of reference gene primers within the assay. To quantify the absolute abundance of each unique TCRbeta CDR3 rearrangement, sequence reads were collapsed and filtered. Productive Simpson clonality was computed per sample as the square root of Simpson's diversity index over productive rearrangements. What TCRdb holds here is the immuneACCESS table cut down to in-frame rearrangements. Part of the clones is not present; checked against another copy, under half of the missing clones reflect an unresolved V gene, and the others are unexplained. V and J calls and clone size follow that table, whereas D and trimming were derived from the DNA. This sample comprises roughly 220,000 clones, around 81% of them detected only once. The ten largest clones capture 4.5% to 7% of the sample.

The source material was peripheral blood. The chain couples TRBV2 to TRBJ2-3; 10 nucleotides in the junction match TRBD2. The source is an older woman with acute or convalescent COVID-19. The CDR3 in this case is CASRPLAGATDTQYF. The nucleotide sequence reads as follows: TGTGCCAGCAGGCCCCTAGCGGGGGCCACAGATACGCAGTATTTT.